The 8 T cell receptor beta chains presented below share a single source sample, sequenced in a study of cytomegalovirus exposure and HLA in healthy donors. The assay was immunoSEQ multiplex PCR, and TCRdb's table has in-frame clones only and misses some. The sample carries tens of thousands of clones, around four fifths recorded once. Material for sequencing was PBMCs. These receptors originate from a young man in good health and CMV-seronegative.

The chain is built from TRBV19 and TRBJ2-7, with D possibly TRBD2 on 6 matching bases. The V gene's germline CDR1 is LNHDA and CDR2 SQIVND (reference sequence). This CDR3 spans 13 amino acids. The V end lost 1 base, the J end lost 7 bases, and 11 bases lay between the germline ends. The CDR3 protein is CASSIGRGLEQYV. CDR3 bases: TGTGCCAGTAGTATAGGGCGGGGCCTGGAGCAGTACGTC.

The chain combines TRBV19 with TRBJ2-7; the D gene is possibly TRBD1 (5 bases). CDR1 and CDR2 from the germline V gene are LNHDA and SQIVND (reference sequence). The CDR3 spans 13 residues. V gave up 9 bases and J gave up 3 bases, with 15 bases separating them. DNA of the CDR3: TGTGCCAGCACAGGCCATTCCAACTACGAGCAGTACTTC. Translated, it gives CASTGHSNYEQYF.

This chain joins TRBV27 and TRBJ2-1, with D hard to call. Trimming stripped 3 bases from V and 0 bases from J, with 18 bases between. Germline loops: CDR1 MNHEY, CDR2 SMNVEV (reference sequence). CDR3 length: 18 residues. DNA for the CDR3: TGTGCCAGCAGTTTCAGGTCCGAAGCATGGCCCTCCTACAATGAGCAGTTCTTC. It specifies CASSFRSEAWPSYNEQFF.

The chain carries TRBV6-1 and TRBJ2-1; 7 nucleotides match TRBD1. Germline loops: CDR1 MNHNS, CDR2 SASEGT. The ends lost 9 bases at V and 4 bases at J; junction bases unmatched: 9. The CDR3 spans 14 residues. Here the CDR3 DNA reads TGTGCCAGTCGCGGACAGGCCACTTACAATGAGCAGTTCTTC. Translated: CASRGQATYNEQFF.

The chain has TRBV5-5 and TRBJ2-7, with TRBD2 matching 9 bases. Trimming removed 1 base from V and 0 bases from J; junction bases left unmatched: 8. The germline V gene encodes CDR1 SGHKS and CDR2 YYEKEE (reference sequence). The CDR3 covers 17 residues. The CDR3 DNA reads TGTGCCAGCAGCTTGAGGATTAGCGGGGGCCCCTCCTACGAGCAGTACTTC. Amino acids: CASSLRISGGPSYEQYF.

The V and J genes are TRBV19 and TRBJ2-1; 9 bases match TRBD2. This CDR3 is built from 15 residues. Germline loops: CDR1 LNHDA, CDR2 SQIVND (reference sequence). V dropped 4 bases and J dropped 4; count of bases not matched to a gene: 5. The CDR3 sequence: CASSTWTSEYNEQFF. The CDR3 coding sequence is TGTGCCAGTAGTACTTGGACTAGCGAGTACAATGAGCAGTTCTTC. Full variable domain (rest looked up from reference TRBV19 and TRBJ2-1): DGGITQSPKYLFRKEGQNVTLSCEQNLNHDAMYWYRQDPGQGLRLIYYSQIVNDFQKGDIAEGYSVSREKKESFPLTVTSAQKNPTAFYLCASSTWTSEYNEQFFGPGTRLTVL.

This clone was found once. V is TRBV18 and J is TRBJ2-3, with D tentatively TRBD2 (6 bases). This CDR3 is 17 amino acids long. V lost 8 bases and J 0 bases, leaving 21 bases between the germline ends. Germline V CDR1 and CDR2: KGHSH, LQKENI. DNA of the CDR3: TGTGCCAGCACTCTTAATAGCGGAGACGCTAGCACAGATACGCAGTATTTT. This encodes CASTLNSGDASTDTQYF.

The V and J genes are TRBV7-2 and TRBJ2-5; 8 bases are a match to TRBD2. J was trimmed by 1 base and V by 5 bases; bases with no gene match: 0. Germline V lookup: CDR1 SGHTA, CDR2 FQGNSA. This CDR3 is 13 amino acids long. The chain's CDR3 is CASSGTSQETQYF. DNA for the CDR3: TGTGCCAGCAGCGGGACTAGCCAAGAGACCCAGTACTTC.